This T cell receptor (beta chain) was identified in a study of response to subunit inactivated influenza vaccine. Regarding the study as a whole: The study's authors posited that every seasonal influenza vaccination enlists few new T cells.

A note on this clonotype: Its specificity is unknown.

TCRdb reanalysed the RT-PCR reads using MiXCR and keeps one entry per CDR3 protein. The table has more than 400,000 distinct CDR3 sequences, roughly 9.8% seen once. This clonotype was sampled from a man aged 50 to 60 who received an inactivated influenza vaccine. The sample consisted of PBMCs from blood, taken roughly 48 days after vaccination.

The CDR3 protein is CASNNQWGQGSGYTF. The CDR3 bases are TGTGCCAGCAACAACCAGTGGGGACAGGGATCTGGCTACACCTTC. V usage is TRBV6-2 or TRBV6-3 and J usage is TRBJ1-2; 9 bases map to TRBD1. V lost 7 bases, J lost 7 bases, and 13 bases stayed unmatched. Looked up from germline, CDR1 is MNHEY and CDR2 is SVGEGT. The CDR3 spans 15 residues.